This TCR beta chain was captured in a study of cytomegalovirus exposure and HLA in healthy donors. Study as a whole: Genetic ancestry analysis placed about 84% of the 398 donors that were genotyped in the Caucasian-associated cluster. Study results and caveats: Later analysis reportedly placed an Asian-associated ancestry cluster below the approximately 680-donor mean in N-insertions. Some V segments (TRBV6-2 and TRBV6-3 among them) were excluded as indistinguishable. Per a prior analysis, the majority of TCR beta V segments were productive roughly 87% or roughly 30% of the time.

About this clone itself: Its antigen is unknown.

The PCR ran on 60 Vbeta and 13 Jbeta primers. Assay used: immunoSEQ multiplex PCR; TCRdb lists only in-frame clones, some missing. Here the sample spans just over 150,000 clones, roughly 80% being singletons. The germline V gene has CDR1 SNHLY and CDR2 FYNNEI. The V gene lost 5 bases and the J gene lost 10 bases, with 14 bases spanning the gap. The CDR3 loop spans 12 amino acids. This chain joins TRBV2 and TRBJ1-1; D gene ambiguous. Sample: PBMCs. The TCR was taken from a woman in her 30s in good health and CMV-seronegative. CDR3: CASSPRRVVAFF. The CDR3 DNA reads TGTGCCAGCAGTCCCCGGAGAGTAGTAGCTTTCTTT.